Each of the 9 T cell receptor beta chains below was sequenced from the same sample in a study of technical replicates of blood from a few donors. Produced via immunoSEQ multiplex PCR; TCRdb's table is partial and in-frame only. The sample lists around 76,000 clones; under 99% were seen once. The source material was T cells isolated from PBMCs. The receptors stem from a human donor in good health.

The CDR3 nucleotides read TGTGCCAGCAGCAGCGGGGGACACTCCTTTGAGCAGTACTTC. Translation: CASSSGGHSFEQYF. The J gene is TRBJ2-7, the V gene TRBV21-1; no DNA check was done on the table's D call, TRBD2. TRBV21-1 is listed as a pseudogene. The CDR3 runs 14 residues.

The CDR3 DNA follows: TGTGCCAGCAGCGAGCGGGACAGCAATCAGCCCCAGCATTTT. This encodes CASSERDSNQPQHF. J is TRBJ1-5 and V is TRBV9; perhaps TRBD1 as D (5 bases). CDR3 length: 14 residues. CDR1 SGDLS and CDR2 YYNGEE come from the germline V gene. The V end lost 3 bases, the J end lost 1 base, and 8 bases lay between the germline ends.

The chain employs TRBV28 and TRBJ1-5, with 7 bases identical to TRBD1. The CDR3 is 16 residues long. Germline CDR1 MDHEN, CDR2 SYDVKM. Losses at the gene ends were 4 bases for V and 3 bases for J; bases not matched to a gene: 9. CDR3 bases: TGTGCCAGCAGTTCCTACAGGGGACTCCTCAATCAGCCCCAGCATTTT. Its protein is CASSSYRGLLNQPQHF.

The rearrangement uses TRBV30 and TRBJ1-2; no reliable D call. The CDR3 extends over 14 amino acids. In germline, CDR1 is GTSNPN, CDR2 SVGIG (reference sequence). V lost 3 bases and J lost 3, with 14 bases in between. CDR3 loop: CAWRAKTPDYGYTF. Written as DNA, the CDR3 is TGTGCCTGGAGAGCTAAGACACCGGACTATGGCTACACCTTC.

This clone appeared a single time. DNA for the CDR3: TGTGCCAGCTCACCATGGGACAGGGTCCTCTTTGGAGCTTTCTTT. Its translation is CASSPWDRVLFGAFF. The chain combines TRBV18 with TRBJ1-1, with 9 bases lining up with TRBD1. Germline V gene sequence: CDR1 KGHSH, CDR2 LQKENI. The V segment lost 2 bases and the J segment 10 bases; nucleotides outside the gene matches: 11. The CDR3 covers 15 residues.

CDR3 in amino acids: CASSFAGGEYNEQFF. For the CDR3, the DNA is TGTGCCAGCAGTTTTGCGGGAGGAGAGTACAATGAGCAGTTCTTC. V gene TRBV28 combines with J gene TRBJ2-1, with 8 bases fitting TRBD2. CDR3 length equals 15 residues. The trim removed 3 bases at V and 4 bases at J, leaving 5 bases unmatched. The germline CDR1 and CDR2 sequences are MDHEN and SYDVKM.

The rearrangement links TRBV9 to TRBJ1-1; a possible D gene is TRBD1 (6 bases). The germline V gene has CDR1 SGDLS and CDR2 YYNGEE. The V end lost 0 bases, the J end lost 5 bases, and 14 bases lay between the germline ends. The CDR3 runs to 15 residues. CDR3 in DNA: TGTGCCAGCAGCGTAGGTTTGGGCACAGGGACTGAAGCTTTCTTT. It translates to CASSVGLGTGTEAFF.

This sequence joins TRBV29-1 and TRBJ2-7; 8 bases map to TRBD2. This CDR3 contains 14 residues. The ends lost 7 bases at V and 2 bases at J; junction bases unmatched: 10. Germline loops: CDR1 SQVTM, CDR2 ANQGSEA. The CDR3 sequence: CSAGGSGSTYEQYF. The DNA for the CDR3 is TGCAGCGCTGGCGGGAGCGGGAGTACCTACGAGCAGTACTTC.

The V gene is TRBV6-5, the J gene TRBJ1-1, with 8 bases identical to TRBD1. Germline values: CDR1 MNHEY, CDR2 SVGAGI. CDR3 length: 14 residues. Trimming took 2 bases from V and 2 from J; bases not matched to a gene: 1. The CDR3: CASSYAGGNTEAFF. The CDR3 DNA is TGTGCCAGCAGTTACGCAGGGGGCAACACTGAAGCTTTCTTT.